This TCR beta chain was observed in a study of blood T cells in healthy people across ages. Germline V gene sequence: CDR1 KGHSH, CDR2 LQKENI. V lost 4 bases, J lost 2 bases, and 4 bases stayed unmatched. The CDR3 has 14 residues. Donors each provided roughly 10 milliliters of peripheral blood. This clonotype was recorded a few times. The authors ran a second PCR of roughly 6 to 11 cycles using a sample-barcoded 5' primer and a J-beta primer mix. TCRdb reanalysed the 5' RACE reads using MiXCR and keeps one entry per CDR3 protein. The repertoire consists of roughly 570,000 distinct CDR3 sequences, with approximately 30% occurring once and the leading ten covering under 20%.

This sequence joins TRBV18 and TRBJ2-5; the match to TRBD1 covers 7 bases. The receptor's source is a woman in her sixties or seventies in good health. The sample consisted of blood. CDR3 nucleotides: TGTGCCAGCTCACGCGGACAGGAGCAAGAGACCCAGTACTTC. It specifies CASSRGQEQETQYF.